Shown below are 26 T cell receptor beta chains from a single sample sequenced in a study of response to subunit inactivated influenza vaccine. Using its own MiXCR run on the RT-PCR reads, TCRdb lists one record per CDR3 protein. The sample records about 650,000 distinct CDR3 sequences, 15% to 19% being singletons. The sample was PBMCs from blood, taken 12 days after vaccination. Receptors originate from a man aged 50 to 59 who received an inactivated influenza vaccine.

The chain is built from TRBV4-2 and TRBJ2-5; no reliable D call. CDR3 length: 14 amino acids. Trimming pared 3 bases from V and 0 bases from J, leaving 8 bases between. The germline V gene has CDR1 LGHNA and CDR2 YNFKEQ. CDR3 sequence reads: CASSQDVNQETQYF. The CDR3 nucleotides read TGTGCCAGCAGCCAGGACGTCAACCAAGAGACCCAGTACTTC.

This clonotype has just a few counts. The rearrangement links TRBV11-2 to TRBJ2-5, with 11 bases lining up with TRBD2. From germline, CDR1 is SGHAT and CDR2 FQNNGV. CDR3 length: 18 amino acids. Trimming at V came to 0 bases and at J to 5 bases, leaving 11 bases not matched to a gene. CDR3 sequence reads: CASSLELAGETPWETQYF. The DNA for the CDR3 is TGTGCCAGCAGCTTAGAACTAGCGGGGGAAACCCCTTGGGAGACCCAGTACTTC.

Here the CDR3 DNA reads TGTGCCAGCAGCTGGGGGAGGGGACTAGCGGATCCCGAGCAGTTCTTC. This sequence encodes CASSWGRGLADPEQFF. The J gene is TRBJ2-1, the V gene TRBV4-2; 11 bases line up with TRBD2. The CDR3 consists of 16 residues. The V segment lost 5 bases and the J segment 10 bases; nucleotides outside the gene matches: 13. CDR1 is LGHNA, CDR2 YNFKEQ, per germline.

This clonotype was seen a few times. This rearrangement joins TRBV3-1 to TRBJ2-7; D not certain. Germline CDR1 reads LGHDT; CDR2 reads YNNKEL (reference sequence). V was clipped by 5 bases and J by 3 bases, with 8 bases between them. The CDR3 consists of 12 residues. CDR3 nucleotide sequence: TGTGCCAGCAGCGTCTCAGGCTACGAGCAGTACTTC. Residues: CASSVSGYEQYF.

This clonotype was counted a few times. The chain couples TRBV7-9 to TRBJ2-1, with D perhaps matching TRBD2 (6 bases). Germline V gives CDR1 SEHNR, CDR2 FQNEAQ (reference sequence). The CDR3 is 11 amino acids. V was cut by 8 bases and J by 6 bases, with 8 bases left in between. In nucleotides, the CDR3 is TGTGCCAGCGTAGCGGTCAATGAGCAGTTCTTC. It specifies CASVAVNEQFF. The complete variable domain, with remaining parts taken from reference TRBV7-9 and TRBJ2-1, reads DTGVSQNPRHKITKRGQNVTFRCDPISEHNRLYWYRQTLGQGPEFLTYFQNEAQLEKSRLLSDRFSAERPKGSFSTLEIQRTEQGDSAMYLCASVAVNEQFFGPGTRLTVL.

This sequence joins TRBV29-1 and TRBJ1-1; a possible D gene is TRBD1 (6 bases). V was cut by 6 bases and J by 4 bases, with 15 bases left in between. In germline, CDR1 is SQVTM, CDR2 ANQGSEA. This CDR3 has 13 amino acids. CDR3 sequence reads: CSVIQGGGTEAFF. The DNA of the CDR3 is TGCAGCGTGATCCAGGGAGGGGGCACTGAAGCTTTCTTT.

CDR3 bases: TGCGCCAGCAGCTTGCCACAGGGTGGAGGAGATACGCAGTATTTT. As protein: CASSLPQGGGDTQYF. The rearrangement links TRBV5-1 to TRBJ2-3; possible D gene TRBD1, 6 bases. The length of the CDR3 is 15 residues. Germline CDR1 reads SGHRS; CDR2 reads YFSETQ. Deletions cut 1 base from V and 5 bases from J, with 14 bases between.

The rearrangement joins TRBV29-1 to TRBJ2-5; 8 nucleotides align to TRBD1. Germline CDR1 SQVTM, CDR2 ANQGSEA. The CDR3 length is 17 residues. After removal of 0 bases from V and 5 bases from J, the junction contained 14 bases not matched to a gene. CDR3 sequence (DNA): TGCAGCGTTGAAGATTCGGGAAGGCAGGGGGCATGGGAGACCCAGTACTTC. Amino acid sequence: CSVEDSGRQGAWETQYF.

The table lists this clonotype with a few counts. V and J are TRBV3-1 and TRBJ2-2, with TRBD2 matching 15 bases. Germline CDR1 and CDR2: LGHDT and YNNKEL (reference sequence). The CDR3 has 16 amino acids. After removal of 5 bases from V and 7 bases from J, the junction contained 5 bases not matched to a gene. CDR3 loop: CASSWTSGGAFGELFF. CDR3 in DNA: TGTGCCAGCAGCTGGACTAGCGGGGGGGCCTTCGGGGAGCTGTTTTTT. Based on the CDR3 plus reference TRBV3-1 and TRBJ2-2, the full variable domain is DTAVSQTPKYLVTQMGNDKSIKCEQNLGHDTMYWYKQDSKKFLKIMFSYNNKELIINETVPNRFSPKSPDKAHLNLHINSLELGDSAVYFCASSWTSGGAFGELFFGEGSRLTVL.

The CDR3 protein is CATSEGRWTGELFF. The DNA for the CDR3 is TGTGCCACCAGTGAGGGTAGATGGACCGGGGAGCTGTTTTTT. The chain carries TRBV24-1 and TRBJ2-2, with D unclear. Germline-derived CDR1 and CDR2 are KGHDR and SFDVKD. V was shortened by 4 bases and J by 5 bases, with 10 bases between the two germline ends. This CDR3 has 14 residues.

The chain has TRBV7-9 and TRBJ2-5; D possibly corresponds to TRBD1 (7 bases). With 5 bases removed from V and 5 bases from J, the gap between germline ends came to 15 bases. Germline V gives CDR1 SEHNR, CDR2 FQNEAQ (reference sequence). The CDR3 consists of 14 residues. The CDR3: CASSPSGGKETQYF. The CDR3 bases are TGTGCCAGCAGCCCCTCAGGGGGGAAGGAGACCCAGTACTTC.

The sample holds a few counts of this clonotype. The V gene is TRBV20-1, the J gene TRBJ2-7; D is ambiguous. Germline V gene sequence: CDR1 DFQATT, CDR2 SNEGSKA (reference sequence). The V and J ends lost 4 bases and 2 bases respectively, with 6 bases between them. The CDR3 totals 11 residues. The CDR3 is CSAIPTYEQYF. CDR3 in DNA: TGCAGTGCTATCCCAACCTACGAGCAGTACTTC.

This clonotype was observed a handful of times. The gene calls are TRBV7-2 and TRBJ2-3; D might be TRBD2 (7 bases). With 3 bases removed from V and 4 bases from J, the gap between germline ends came to 14 bases. Germline CDR1 reads SGHTA; CDR2 reads FQGNSA. The CDR3 spans 15 residues. DNA of the CDR3: TGTGCCAGCAGCTTTGAAGGGGGGGCGGCAGATACGCAGTATTTT. It specifies CASSFEGGAADTQYF.

Of note for this clonotype: The final CDR3 position lacks the conserved phenylalanine or tryptophan, pointing to a likely read error. No DNA is shown, since the ends of the CDR3 on it are uncertain; the CDR3 is the one TCRdb lists. The V call is TRBV18, the J call TRBJ2-1; whether TRBD1, the table's D call, matches the DNA was not checked. Germline V CDR1 and CDR2: KGHSH, LQKENI. With termini counted, the CDR3 has 11 amino acids. The CDR3 loop reads CASSDSGGLLV.

The V call is TRBV10-3, the J call TRBJ2-7; possible D gene TRBD1, 6 bases. V was shortened by 4 bases and J by 2 bases, with 9 bases between the two germline ends. Germline V gene sequence: CDR1 ENHRY, CDR2 SYGVKD. This CDR3 spans 13 amino acids. The CDR3 is CAISVYRAYEQYF. Written as DNA, the CDR3 is TGTGCCATCAGTGTATACAGGGCCTACGAGCAGTACTTC.

V and J are TRBV20-1 and TRBJ2-5, with TRBD2 matching over 11 bases. V shed 5 bases and J 3 bases; nucleotides not matched to a gene: 5. Germline CDR1 reads DFQATT; CDR2 reads SNEGSKA (reference sequence). The CDR3 runs 14 residues. The CDR3 region has the DNA TGCAGTGCTTGCGGGACTAGCGGTAAAGAGACCCAGTACTTC. Its protein product is CSACGTSGKETQYF.

The chain recombines TRBV4-3 with TRBJ1-6, with D maybe TRBD1 (6 bases). V gave up 0 bases and J gave up 9 bases, with 9 bases separating them. The germline gives CDR1 LGHNA, CDR2 YSLEER. The CDR3 runs to 14 residues. CDR3 protein: CASSQELRGSPLHF. DNA for the CDR3: TGCGCCAGCAGCCAAGAACTCAGGGGTTCACCCCTCCACTTT.

This clonotype turned up a few times. The genes are TRBV30 and TRBJ2-7, with 10 bases fitting TRBD1. CDR3 length: 13 amino acids. Germline V CDR1 and CDR2: GTSNPN, SVGIG (reference sequence). With V trimmed by 8 bases and J by 4 bases, 8 bases remained unmatched. CDR3 coding DNA: TGTGCCGGTGGACAGGGGGTTATGTACGAGCAGTACTTC. It specifies CAGGQGVMYEQYF.

Many counts were recorded for this clonotype. The chain combines TRBV3-1 with TRBJ2-1; 7 nucleotides line up with TRBD2. The V gene end was trimmed by 2 bases and the J gene end by 4 bases; junction bases not matched to a gene: 2. The CDR3 runs to 14 residues. Germline values: CDR1 LGHDT, CDR2 YNNKEL (reference sequence). This chain's CDR3 is CASSQRDYYNEQFF. Here the CDR3 DNA reads TGTGCCAGCAGCCAACGGGACTATTACAATGAGCAGTTCTTC.

This chain uses TRBV2 with TRBJ1-2, with D perhaps matching TRBD1 (5 bases). The germline gives CDR1 SNHLY, CDR2 FYNNEI. CDR3 size: 14 residues. V lost 7 bases, J lost 4 bases, and 16 bases lay in between. The CDR3 bases are TGTGCCAGCATCGACCCCGTGGGACTCTATGGCTACACCTTC. It yields the protein CASIDPVGLYGYTF. Using reference TRBV2 and TRBJ1-2 for the parts outside the CDR3, the full variable domain is EPEVTQTPSHQVTQMGQEVILRCVPISNHLYFYWYRQILGQKVEFLVSFYNNEISEKSEIFDDQFSVERPDGSNFTLKIRSTKLEDSAMYFCASIDPVGLYGYTFGSGTRLTVV.

The genes are TRBV12-3 or TRBV12-4 and TRBJ2-3, with 10 bases matching TRBD2. The CDR3 sequence is 17 residues long. Unmatched junction bases numbered 11, after V lost 6 bases and J lost 2 bases. The CDR3 sequence is CASSDPRLAGPTDTQYF. The DNA of the CDR3 is TGTGCCAGCAGCGACCCTCGACTAGCGGGCCCCACAGATACGCAGTATTTT.

This rearrangement joins TRBV7-9 to TRBJ2-5, with TRBD2 matching over 9 bases. Germline V gene data show CDR1 as SEHNR and CDR2 as FQNEAQ (reference sequence). This CDR3 spans 15 amino acids. J lost 2 bases, V lost 2 bases, and 3 bases had no gene match. The CDR3 bases are TGTGCCAGCAGCTTAACTAGCGGGTATCAAGAGACCCAGTACTTC. It yields the protein CASSLTSGYQETQYF.

The chain employs TRBV4-2 and TRBJ2-5, with D possibly matching TRBD1 (6 bases). The ends were cut back, 0 bases at V and 4 bases at J, with 15 bases in the middle. The CDR3 is 16 amino acids. CDR1 and CDR2 (germline): LGHNA, YNFKEQ. The CDR3 bases are TGTGCCAGCAGCCAAGACCCAGCGCTGGGGGCAGAGACCCAGTACTTC. Translated: CASSQDPALGAETQYF.

The V gene is TRBV20-1, the J gene TRBJ2-7; D possibly corresponds to TRBD1 (6 bases). The germline V and J ends were trimmed by 6 bases and 0 bases, with 18 bases remaining between them. The CDR3 sequence is 15 residues long. CDR1 and CDR2 (germline): DFQATT, SNEGSKA (reference sequence). CDR3: CSADARDKYSYEQYF. CDR3 nucleotides: TGCAGTGCGGATGCCCGGGACAAATACTCCTACGAGCAGTACTTC.

V gene TRBV7-3 combines with J gene TRBJ2-6, with TRBD2 matching 14 bases. The V gene's germline CDR1 is SGHTA and CDR2 FQGTGA. The CDR3 consists of 19 residues. J lost 4 bases, V lost 4 bases, and 9 bases had no gene match. The CDR3 DNA reads TGTGCCAGCAGCTCTCGAGCGGGACTAGCGGGAGACGGGGCCAACGTCCTGACTTTC. Translating gives CASSSRAGLAGDGANVLTF.

This clonotype appeared a few times. The rearrangement uses TRBV28 and TRBJ2-3, with TRBD2 as a possible D gene (6 bases). Germline CDR1 reads MDHEN; CDR2 reads SYDVKM. V gave up 1 base and J gave up 8 bases, with 7 bases separating them. The length of the CDR3 is 12 residues. Here the CDR3 DNA reads TGTGCCAGCAGTTTATTGGAGGGTACGCAGTATTTT. This encodes CASSLLEGTQYF.